Listed below are T cell receptor beta chains from one sample, sequenced in a study of CD8 T cells in Susac syndrome. One entry per CDR3 protein results from TCRdb running MiXCR on the immunoSEQ multiplex PCR reads. The data show roughly 130,000 distinct CDR3 sequences, with approximately 95% seen just once and over 0.095% held by the top ten. Sequenced: CD4+ T cells from PBMCs. Receptor source: a human donor with multiple sclerosis. Both conserved end residues are part of each CDR3. A D gene is named only where the DNA matches it firmly. Clone size, where shown, is once, few, many, or a class for clones that have expanded.

j_gene,d_gene,abundance,v_gene,CDR3aa,CDR3nt
TRBJ2-4,-,-,TRBV4-1,CASSQERSSAAKNIQYF,TGCGCCAGCAGCCAAGAACGTAGCTCAGCGGCCAAAAACATTCAGTACTTC
TRBJ2-7,TRBD1,-,TRBV29-1,CSVAPGQGASEQYF,TGCAGCGTTGCACCGGGACAGGGGGCGAGCGAGCAGTACTTC
TRBJ1-5,-,-,TRBV20-1,CSASRGSRSNQPQHF,TGCAGTGCCAGCAGAGGGAGCCGTAGCAATCAGCCCCAGCATTTT
TRBJ2-1,-,-,TRBV28,CASSLEQFF,TGTGCCAGCAGTTTAGAGCAGTTCTTC
TRBJ1-5,-,-,TRBV29-1,CSRYDGGGGVQPQHF,TGCAGCCGCTACGACGGGGGTGGGGGGGTTCAGCCCCAGCATTTT
TRBJ1-1,-,-,TRBV7-2,CASSLRTGSAQTEAFF,TGTGCCAGCAGCTTAAGAACAGGATCGGCCCAGACTGAAGCTTTCTTT
TRBJ1-2,-,-,TRBV12-3/TRBV12-4,CASRLTGVNYGYTF,TGTGCCAGCAGACTAACAGGAGTCAACTATGGCTACACCTTC
TRBJ1-6,TRBD1,-,TRBV12-3/TRBV12-4,CASASTQQGLRSSPLHF,TGTGCCAGCGCTTCTACTCAACAGGGGTTAAGAAGTTCACCCCTCCACTTT
TRBJ2-7,-,-,TRBV12-3/TRBV12-4,CASTTRSSRAEQYF,TGTGCCAGCACTACTCGAAGCAGCAGGGCCGAGCAGTACTTC
TRBJ1-2,TRBD1,-,TRBV27,CASSSQGAGGYGYTF,TGTGCCAGCAGTTCGCAGGGGGCAGGGGGCTATGGCTACACCTTC
TRBJ2-1,TRBD2,-,TRBV30,CAITSGGAAEFF,TGTGCCATCACTAGCGGGGGGGCCGCTGAATTCTTC
TRBJ2-1,-,-,TRBV12-3/TRBV12-4,CASSLLLAGAREQFF,TGTGCCAGCAGTTTACTTTTGGCGGGCGCCCGGGAGCAGTTCTTC
TRBJ1-1,TRBD1,-,TRBV28,CATRGQPEAFF,TGTGCCACGCGGGGACAGCCTGAAGCTTTCTTT
TRBJ1-2,-,-,TRBV29-1,CSGGEGKVYGYTF,TGCAGCGGCGGGGAGGGAAAGGTCTATGGCTACACCTTC
TRBJ2-7,-,-,TRBV27,CASSLPPGRITDEQYF,TGTGCCAGCAGTCTCCCACCGGGACGGATTACCGACGAGCAGTACTTC
TRBJ2-7,TRBD2,once,TRBV27,CASSHRLAGGLLNRYEQYF,TGTGCCAGCAGTCACAGACTAGCGGGGGGCCTCCTCAACCGCTACGAGCAGTACTTC
TRBJ2-7,TRBD1,-,TRBV29-1,CSASTGIYEQYF,TGCAGCGCTTCGACAGGGATCTACGAGCAGTACTTC
TRBJ1-1,-,-,TRBV9,CASSLGGAGTEAFF,TGTGCCAGCAGCTTAGGAGGGGCAGGCACTGAAGCTTTCTTT
TRBJ2-1,-,-,TRBV20-1,CSAPRPGEQFF,TGCAGTGCTCCTCGCCCGGGAGAGCAGTTCTTC
TRBJ1-2,-,-,TRBV20-1,CSASPSPDRYGYTF,TGCAGTGCTAGCCCAAGCCCCGACCGGTATGGCTACACCTTC
TRBJ2-7,-,-,TRBV12-3/TRBV12-4,CASSLTRGEQYF,TGTGCCAGCAGTTTAACACGTGGAGAGCAGTACTTC
TRBJ1-2,-,once,TRBV24-1,CATSVGEGYTF,TGTGCCACCAGTGTCGGGGAGGGCTACACCTTC
TRBJ1-2,TRBD1,-,TRBV6-5,CASSYRQGVGGYTF,TGTGCCAGCAGTTACCGACAGGGGGTGGGCGGCTACACCTTC
TRBJ2-1,TRBD2,-,TRBV5-1,CASNKGGLAGYNEQFF,TGCGCCAGCAACAAGGGAGGACTAGCGGGCTACAATGAGCAGTTCTTC
TRBJ2-1,TRBD1,-,TRBV2,CASKVGQGTYNEQFF,TGTGCCAGCAAGGTCGGACAGGGAACCTACAATGAGCAGTTCTTC
TRBJ2-7,TRBD2,-,TRBV20-1,CSASQGLAGLEQYF,TGCAGTGCTAGTCAAGGACTAGCGGGGCTCGAGCAGTACTTC
TRBJ2-3,TRBD2,once,TRBV20-1,CSASRTSGGHTQYF,TGCAGTGCTTCCCGGACTAGCGGGGGTCATACGCAGTATTTT
TRBJ1-2,-,-,TRBV7-9,CASSLVFPGAYGYTF,TGTGCCAGCAGCTTAGTTTTTCCGGGGGCTTATGGCTACACCTTC
TRBJ1-2,TRBD1,-,TRBV29-1,CSVEGLVRGGFYGYTF,TGCAGCGTTGAAGGATTGGTTAGAGGGGGCTTCTATGGCTACACCTTC
TRBJ2-1,TRBD2,-,TRBV29-1,CSVGLVAGESEQFF,TGCAGCGTTGGTCTGGTAGCGGGAGAAAGTGAGCAGTTCTTC
TRBJ2-7,TRBD2,-,TRBV3-1,CASREKLAGGAYEQYF,TGTGCCAGCAGGGAAAAACTAGCGGGAGGTGCCTACGAGCAGTACTTC
TRBJ1-1,-,-,TRBV30,CAWSLDPGQAFF,TGTGCCTGGAGTCTAGATCCTGGGCAAGCTTTCTTT
TRBJ2-5,TRBD2,-,TRBV12-3/TRBV12-4,CASSFRAGGETQYF,TGTGCCAGCAGTTTCCGAGCGGGGGGGGAGACCCAGTACTTC
TRBJ1-2,-,-,TRBV20-1,CSVMDYGYTF,TGCAGTGTAATGGATTATGGCTACACCTTC
TRBJ2-5,-,-,TRBV3-1,CASSQAAGHQETQYF,TGTGCCAGCAGCCAAGCTGCAGGACACCAAGAGACCCAGTACTTC
TRBJ1-6,TRBD1,-,TRBV19,CASTAGQGANSPLHF,TGTGCCAGTACCGCGGGACAGGGGGCCAATTCACCCCTCCACTTT
TRBJ2-2,-,-,TRBV7-8,CASSIRDTGELFF,TGTGCCAGCAGCATCCGAGACACCGGGGAGCTGTTTTTT
TRBJ1-1,TRBD1,-,TRBV12-3/TRBV12-4,CASRPDRMNTEAFF,TGTGCCAGCAGACCGGACAGGATGAACACTGAAGCTTTCTTT
TRBJ1-1,TRBD1,-,TRBV6-5,CASRRGTGNPEAFF,TGTGCCAGCAGACGAGGGACAGGGAATCCCGAAGCTTTCTTT
TRBJ1-1,-,-,TRBV6-6,CASSVRQTNTEAFF,TGTGCCAGCAGTGTTCGACAGACGAACACTGAAGCTTTCTTT
TRBJ2-5,TRBD1,few,TRBV29-1,CSVAGTGKETQYF,TGCAGCGTTGCCGGGACAGGGAAAGAGACCCAGTACTTC
TRBJ2-1,TRBD1,-,TRBV27,CASSLLGTGGNEQFF,TGTGCCAGCAGTTTATTGGGGACAGGGGGCAATGAGCAGTTCTTC
TRBJ1-5,-,-,TRBV12-3/TRBV12-4,CASKGSNQPQHF,TGTGCCAGCAAGGGTAGCAATCAGCCCCAGCATTTT
TRBJ1-5,TRBD1,-,TRBV2,CASRGLTGALNQPQHF,TGTGCCAGCAGGGGACTGACAGGGGCGCTCAATCAGCCCCAGCATTTT
TRBJ1-1,-,-,TRBV12-3/TRBV12-4,CASSERANTEAFF,TGTGCCAGCAGTGAAAGGGCTAACACTGAAGCTTTCTTT
TRBJ2-1,-,-,TRBV6-1,CASSDALESYNEQFF,TGTGCCAGCAGTGATGCCCTAGAGTCCTACAATGAGCAGTTCTTC
TRBJ1-1,-,-,TRBV20-1,CSARLQVTEAFF,TGCAGTGCACGGTTGCAGGTCACTGAAGCTTTCTTT
TRBJ1-6,-,-,TRBV4-1,CASSQDHGVGSPLHF,TGCGCCAGCAGCCAAGATCACGGGGTCGGTTCACCCCTCCACTTT
TRBJ1-1,TRBD1,-,TRBV9,CASSVVQGETEAFF,TGTGCCAGCAGCGTAGTACAGGGGGAAACTGAAGCTTTCTTT
TRBJ1-1,-,-,TRBV20-1,CSALPRAGEAFF,TGCAGTGCTCTACCCCGAGCAGGGGAAGCTTTCTTT
TRBJ2-1,TRBD1,-,TRBV28,CASSTTGTGLDEQFF,TGTGCCAGCAGTACAACCGGGACAGGGTTGGATGAGCAGTTCTTC
TRBJ1-2,-,-,TRBV27,CASSLSGRVDYGYTF,TGTGCCAGCAGTTTATCAGGCAGGGTGGACTATGGCTACACCTTC
TRBJ2-7,TRBD1,-,TRBV12-3/TRBV12-4,CASSIGQAGEQYF,TGTGCCAGCAGTATCGGACAGGCTGGCGAGCAGTACTTC
TRBJ2-1,TRBD1,-,TRBV3-1,CASSQEGTGTRHEQFF,TGTGCCAGCAGCCAAGAAGGGACAGGGACCCGCCATGAGCAGTTCTTC
TRBJ1-6,-,-,TRBV12-3/TRBV12-4,CASSLGSTNSPLHF,TGTGCCAGCAGTTTGGGCTCCACTAATTCACCCCTCCACTTT
TRBJ2-7,-,once,TRBV3-1,CASSQERQPPYEQYF,TGTGCCAGCAGCCAAGAACGGCAGCCGCCCTACGAGCAGTACTTC
TRBJ1-5,TRBD1,-,TRBV12-3/TRBV12-4,CASSLRGRNQPQHF,TGTGCCAGCAGTCTCAGGGGGCGCAATCAGCCCCAGCATTTT
TRBJ1-4,-,-,TRBV9,CASSVAQGRNEKLFF,TGTGCCAGCAGCGTAGCACAGGGACGTAATGAAAAACTGTTTTTT
TRBJ2-1,TRBD2,-,TRBV20-1,CSAWVAGGRYNEQFF,TGCAGTGCTTGGGTTGCGGGAGGACGATACAATGAGCAGTTCTTC
TRBJ1-1,-,once,TRBV5-1,CASSLGTSEAFF,TGCGCCAGCAGCTTGGGGACGAGTGAAGCTTTCTTT